The 24 T cell receptor beta chains reported below all come from one sample, sequenced in a study of cytomegalovirus exposure and HLA in healthy donors. The PCR made use of 60 Vbeta and 13 Jbeta primers. Clones were read by immunoSEQ multiplex PCR, and TCRdb kept only the in-frame ones, dropping some. In the table there are over 100,000 clones, 82% of which are singletons. Material: PBMCs. The source of these receptors is a woman aged 50 to 60 in good health and CMV-seropositive.

The table lists this clone with a few counts. This chain links TRBV2 with TRBJ1-1; D remains unclear. The germline CDR1 and CDR2 sequences are SNHLY and FYNNEI. The CDR3 extends over 13 amino acids. V shed 6 bases and J shed 1 base, with 9 bases lying between them. The CDR3 loop reads CASRLRRNTEAFF. The CDR3 DNA is TGTGCCAGCAGGTTAAGGAGGAACACTGAAGCTTTCTTT.

V usage is TRBV5-1 and J usage is TRBJ2-5, with 7 bases lining up with TRBD1. CDR3 length: 13 residues. V shed 0 bases and J 5 bases; nucleotides not matched to a gene: 1. The germline CDR1 and CDR2 sequences are SGHRS and YFSETQ. The DNA for the CDR3 is TGCGCCAGCAGCTTGGAACAGGGGGAGACCCAGTACTTC. It is translated as CASSLEQGETQYF.

About this clone: Other DNA sequences in the same sample also yield this CDR3. The V and J genes are TRBV19 and TRBJ2-1, with TRBD2 matching 13 bases. CDR3 length: 15 residues. The V segment lost 6 bases and the J segment 7 bases; nucleotides outside the gene matches: 6. Germline loops: CDR1 LNHDA, CDR2 SQIVND (reference sequence). CDR3 sequence reads: CASRRLAGGHNEQFF. For the CDR3, the DNA is TGTGCCAGTAGGCGACTAGCGGGAGGTCATAATGAGCAGTTCTTC.

The chain uses TRBV7-3 and TRBJ2-5; 8 bases align to TRBD1. Germline V lookup: CDR1 SGHTA, CDR2 FQGTGA. The V gene end was trimmed by 1 base and the J gene end by 4 bases; junction bases not matched to a gene: 5. This CDR3 contains 15 residues. Here the CDR3 reads CASSLMGQAPETQYF. Written as DNA, the CDR3 is TGTGCCAGCAGCTTAATGGGACAGGCACCAGAGACCCAGTACTTC. Combining the CDR3 with reference TRBV7-3 and TRBJ2-5 gives the whole variable domain GAGVSQTPSNKVTEKGKYVELRCDPISGHTALYWYRQSLGQGPEFLIYFQGTGAADDSGLPNDRFFAVRPEGSVSTLKIQRTERGDSAVYLCASSLMGQAPETQYFGPGTRLLVL.

This chain uses TRBV29-1 with TRBJ2-7; possibly TRBD1 for D (6 bases). Germline V gene sequence: CDR1 SQVTM, CDR2 ANQGSEA. Trimming removed 1 base at V and 0 bases at J, with 7 bases between. The CDR3 covers 13 residues. This CDR3 reads CSVEGDNSYEQYF. The CDR3 DNA reads as TGCAGCGTTGAAGGGGACAACTCCTACGAGCAGTACTTC.

The rearrangement uses TRBV11-2 and TRBJ2-7; D possibly corresponds to TRBD1 (6 bases). V was trimmed by 3 bases and J by 9 bases, leaving 21 bases between them. Germline values: CDR1 SGHAT, CDR2 FQNNGV. There are 15 residues in the CDR3. CDR3 coding DNA: TGTGCCAGCAGCTTGGATACAGGGTCGTACCTCGGGCAGTACTTC. The encoded protein is CASSLDTGSYLGQYF.

This rearrangement joins TRBV27 to TRBJ2-3; the D gene is possibly TRBD1 (5 bases). Between the trimmed V and J ends, which lost 6 bases and 9 bases, there was a span of 19 bases. Germline V gives CDR1 MNHEY, CDR2 SMNVEV (reference sequence). The CDR3 covers 14 residues. The CDR3 reads CASRLGQFYSTQYF. CDR3 nucleotides: TGTGCCAGCAGGCTAGGACAATTCTATTCGACGCAGTATTTT.

V usage is TRBV5-1 and J usage is TRBJ2-5, with a tentative D call TRBD1 (9 bases). The assigned J gene may be wrong: the sequence end matches TRBJ2-7 better. Germline CDR1 is SGHRS and CDR2 is YFSETQ. The CDR3 is 15 residues long. The CDR3 bases are TGCGCCAGCAGCCGGGAGGGACAGGGACCCCACGAGCAGTACTTC. Translated, it gives CASSREGQGPHEQYF.

This clone has just a few counts. The chain has TRBV30 and TRBJ1-1; the D is unclear. V lost 0 bases, J lost 4 bases, and 12 bases lay in between. Germline V gene data show CDR1 as GTSNPN and CDR2 as SVGIG (reference sequence). The CDR3 contains 14 residues. In DNA, the CDR3 is TGTGCCTGGAGTGTAACCGGGTTGGGCACTGAAGCTTTCTTT. Protein: CAWSVTGLGTEAFF.

The rearrangement uses TRBV19 and TRBJ2-7; 8 bases are shared with TRBD2. Germline lookup yields CDR1 LNHDA and CDR2 SQIVND (reference sequence). The CDR3 is 16 residues long. Losses at the gene ends were 5 bases for V and 2 bases for J; bases not matched to a gene: 11. The CDR3, as DNA: TGTGCCAGTAGTCCCCAGGGAGCGGGGGAGCCCTACGAGCAGTACTTC. This encodes CASSPQGAGEPYEQYF.

The chain has TRBV28 and TRBJ2-1, with D tentatively TRBD2 (6 bases). V dropped 6 bases and J dropped 0 bases, with 9 bases sitting between them. The CDR3 sequence is 14 residues long. Germline values: CDR1 MDHEN, CDR2 SYDVKM. The CDR3 DNA follows: TGTGCCAGCAGGTTGGGGGGCTCCTACAATGAGCAGTTCTTC. It is translated as CASRLGGSYNEQFF.

The chain combines TRBV6-1 with TRBJ2-5, with TRBD1 matching 9 bases. V gave up 0 bases and J gave up 5 bases; unmatched junction bases: 13. The CDR3 runs to 18 residues. CDR1 and CDR2 from the germline V gene are MNHNS and SASEGT. The CDR3 DNA reads TGTGCCAGCAGTGAAGCTCGGACAGGGGTACCGACCTGGGAGACCCAGTACTTC. Translating gives CASSEARTGVPTWETQYF.

V usage is TRBV18 and J usage is TRBJ2-5, with D unclear. Germline CDR1 KGHSH, CDR2 LQKENI. The V gene lost 6 bases and the J gene lost 5 bases, with 13 bases spanning the gap. CDR3 size: 13 residues. The CDR3 nucleotides read TGTGCCAGCTCCAGTAGCCCCGGGGAGACCCAGTACTTC. Translated: CASSSSPGETQYF.

The chain uses TRBV30 and TRBJ2-3; 13 bases fit TRBD2. Germline values: CDR1 GTSNPN, CDR2 SVGIG (reference sequence). The length of the CDR3 is 15 residues. The J segment lost 4 bases and the V segment lost 4 bases, leaving 5 bases of the junction unmatched. DNA of the CDR3: TGTGCCTGGAAACTAGCGGGAGGGCCGGCAGATACGCAGTATTTT. The encoded protein is CAWKLAGGPADTQYF.

The CDR3 loop is CASSSTHGTESYNEQFF. DNA for the CDR3: TGTGCCAGCAGCTCCACCCACGGGACAGAGTCTTACAATGAGCAGTTCTTC. The chain employs TRBV7-9 and TRBJ2-1, with 7 bases matching TRBD1. J gave up 4 bases and V 4 bases, and 13 bases lay outside the gene matches. The CDR3 has 17 amino acids. Per the germline V gene, CDR1 is SEHNR and CDR2 is FQNEAQ (reference sequence).

V is TRBV19 and J is TRBJ1-4, with TRBD1 matching 7 bases. CDR1 LNHDA and CDR2 SQIVND come from the germline V gene (reference sequence). CDR3 size: 11 residues. V lost 7 bases to trimming and J lost 8 bases; unmatched junction nucleotides: 1. CDR3 in amino acids: CASMDREKLFF. CDR3 DNA sequence: TGTGCCAGTATGGACAGGGAAAAACTGTTTTTT.

The J gene is TRBJ2-7, the V gene TRBV28; tentative D call: TRBD1 (5 bases). Deletions cut 9 bases from V and 4 bases from J, with 22 bases between. Germline V CDR1 and CDR2: MDHEN, SYDVKM. CDR3 length: 15 amino acids. Here the CDR3 DNA reads TGTGCCAGTCAGAGCCCGGGTCAGGGCATGTACGAGCAGTACTTC. The encoded protein is CASQSPGQGMYEQYF. Based on the CDR3 plus reference TRBV28 and TRBJ2-7, the full variable domain is DVKVTQSSRYLVKRTGEKVFLECVQDMDHENMFWYRQDPGLGLRLIYFSYDVKMKEKGDIPEGYSVSREKKERFSLILESASTNQTSMYLCASQSPGQGMYEQYFGPGTRLTVT.

The J gene is TRBJ1-1, the V gene TRBV11-1; D is unresolved. In germline, CDR1 is SGHAT, CDR2 FQDESV (reference sequence). Trimming left V 2 bases short and J 2 bases short, with 9 bases between. This CDR3 is 14 amino acids long. CDR3 amino acids: CASSLPGTNTEAFF. CDR3 in DNA: TGTGCCAGCAGCTTACCAGGAACCAACACTGAAGCTTTCTTT.

This clone was detected only a few times. The chain couples TRBV27 to TRBJ2-3; a weak D match, TRBD2 (6 bases). Per the germline V gene, CDR1 is MNHEY and CDR2 is SMNVEV (reference sequence). Trimming pared 5 bases from V and 1 base from J, leaving 16 bases between. The CDR3 is 16 residues long. The CDR3 DNA reads as TGTGCCAGCAGTCCGGAGGGCTGGGAGGGCACAGATACGCAGTATTTT. Translated, it gives CASSPEGWEGTDTQYF.

V usage is TRBV5-1 and J usage is TRBJ2-1; TRBD2 matches 13 bases. The CDR3 sequence is 15 residues long. Germline V gene sequence: CDR1 SGHRS, CDR2 YFSETQ. Germline trimming cut 4 bases from V and 7 bases from J; bases unmatched to any gene: 5. The CDR3 reads CASSVTSGGRNEQFF. The DNA for the CDR3 is TGCGCCAGCAGCGTGACTAGCGGGGGGAGAAATGAGCAGTTCTTC.

V usage is TRBV5-6 and J usage is TRBJ1-6, with 10 positions matching TRBD1. The CDR3 sequence is 14 residues long. Germline V CDR1 and CDR2: SGHDT, YYEEEE. V dropped 3 bases and J dropped 9; count of bases not matched to a gene: 3. The CDR3 nucleotides are TGTGCCAGCAGCTGGACAGGGGGTTCTTCACCCCTCCACTTT. This sequence encodes CASSWTGGSSPLHF.

The chain carries TRBV5-5 and TRBJ2-1; D is perhaps TRBD2 (5 bases). CDR1 and CDR2 from the germline V gene are SGHKS and YYEKEE (reference sequence). This CDR3 spans 17 amino acids. Trimming pared 0 bases from V and 0 bases from J, leaving 13 bases between. CDR3 coding DNA: TGTGCCAGCAGCTTGGGGGCGGGTCAAAGCTCCTACAATGAGCAGTTCTTC. Its translation: CASSLGAGQSSYNEQFF.

The V call is TRBV29-1, the J call TRBJ1-2; perhaps TRBD1 as D (5 bases). Trimming stripped 7 bases from V and 4 bases from J, with 13 bases between. CDR3 length equals 12 residues. Germline loops: CDR1 SQVTM, CDR2 ANQGSEA. CDR3 DNA sequence: TGCAGCGGGGGGGAATTACTCTATGGCTACACCTTC. Encoded protein: CSGGELLYGYTF.

The V and J genes are TRBV2 and TRBJ2-3; TRBD2 is a possible D gene (6 bases). Trimming left V 1 base short and J 2 bases short, with 13 bases between. This CDR3 spans 16 amino acids. Germline V lookup: CDR1 SNHLY, CDR2 FYNNEI. This chain's CDR3 is CASSEGRVGDTDTQYF. CDR3 DNA sequence: TGTGCCAGCAGTGAAGGGAGGGTGGGAGACACAGATACGCAGTATTTT.